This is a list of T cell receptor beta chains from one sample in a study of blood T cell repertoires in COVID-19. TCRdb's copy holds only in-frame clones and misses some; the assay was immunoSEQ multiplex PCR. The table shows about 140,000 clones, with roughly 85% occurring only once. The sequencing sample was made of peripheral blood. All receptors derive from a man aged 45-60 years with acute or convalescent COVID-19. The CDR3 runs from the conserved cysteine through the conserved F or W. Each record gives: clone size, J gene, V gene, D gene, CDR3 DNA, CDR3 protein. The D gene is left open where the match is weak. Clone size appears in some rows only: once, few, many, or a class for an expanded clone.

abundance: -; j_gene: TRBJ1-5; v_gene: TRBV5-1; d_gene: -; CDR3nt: TGCGCCAGCAGCCTAAATTCACAGCCCCAGCATTTT; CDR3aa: CASSLNSQPQHF
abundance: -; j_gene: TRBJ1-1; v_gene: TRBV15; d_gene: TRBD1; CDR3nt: TGTGCCACCAGCAGAGATCTGGACAGGAGCGGGAGAGCTTTCTTT; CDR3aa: CATSRDLDRSGRAFF
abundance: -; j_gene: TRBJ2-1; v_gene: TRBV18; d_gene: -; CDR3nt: TGTGCCAGCTCACCGGGGCCGAGCTCCTACAATGAGCAGTTCTTC; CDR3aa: CASSPGPSSYNEQFF
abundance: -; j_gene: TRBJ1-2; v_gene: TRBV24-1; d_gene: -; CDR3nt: TGTGCCACCAGTTTGTCAGCTAACTATGGCTACACCTTC; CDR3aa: CATSLSANYGYTF
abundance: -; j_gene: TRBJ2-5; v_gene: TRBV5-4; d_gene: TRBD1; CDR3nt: TGTGCCAGCAGCTTGGACACAGGGGGCGTAGAGACCCAGTACTTC; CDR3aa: CASSLDTGGVETQYF
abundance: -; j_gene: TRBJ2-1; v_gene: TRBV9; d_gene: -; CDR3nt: TGTGCCAGCAGCGTAGGGCGGGTCAATCGGGATGAGCAGTTCTTC; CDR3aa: CASSVGRVNRDEQFF
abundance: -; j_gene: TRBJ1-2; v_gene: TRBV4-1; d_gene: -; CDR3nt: TGCGCCAGCAGCCAAGAGTCCGAGGGCTATGGCTACACCTTC; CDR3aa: CASSQESEGYGYTF
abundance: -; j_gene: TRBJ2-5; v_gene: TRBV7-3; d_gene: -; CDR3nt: TGTGCCAGCAGCTTATTTGGGACAGGCGGGAGTCGGTATGAGACCCAGTACTTC; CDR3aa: CASSLFGTGGSRYETQYF
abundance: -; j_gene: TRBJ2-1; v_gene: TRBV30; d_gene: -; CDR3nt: TGTGCCTGGTCAAGACCCCGGGGTCCGGATGAGCAGTTCTTC; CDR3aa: CAWSRPRGPDEQFF
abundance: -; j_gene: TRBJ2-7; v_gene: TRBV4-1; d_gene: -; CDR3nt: TGCGCCAGCAGCTACGACTGGAGGTACGAGCAGTACTTC; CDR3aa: CASSYDWRYEQYF
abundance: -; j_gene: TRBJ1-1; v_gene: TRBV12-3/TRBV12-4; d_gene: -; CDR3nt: TGTGCCAGCAGCCCGTATATGAACACTGAAGCTTTCTTT; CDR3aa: CASSPYMNTEAFF
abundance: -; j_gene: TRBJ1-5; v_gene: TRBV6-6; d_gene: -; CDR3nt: TGTGCCAGCAGTTACTCGTTGGCAGGGGCTCAGCCCCAGCATTTT; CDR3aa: CASSYSLAGAQPQHF
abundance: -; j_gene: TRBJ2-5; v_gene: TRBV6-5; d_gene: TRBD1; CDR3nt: TGTGCCAGCAGTTACGGGACAGGGCAGCCCCAGTACTTC; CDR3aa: CASSYGTGQPQYF
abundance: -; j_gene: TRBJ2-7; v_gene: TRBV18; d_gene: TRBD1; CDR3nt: TGTGCCAGCTCACCGGGGACAGGTCGCTACCGCTACGAGCAGTACTTC; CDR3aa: CASSPGTGRYRYEQYF
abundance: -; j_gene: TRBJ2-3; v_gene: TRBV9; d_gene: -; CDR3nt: TGTGCCAGCAGCGTAGCTTCGGGGAGTCCAGATACGCAGTATTTT; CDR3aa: CASSVASGSPDTQYF
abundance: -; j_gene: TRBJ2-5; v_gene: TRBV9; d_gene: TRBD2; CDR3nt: TGTGCCAGCAGCGTAACTAGCGGGCACCCTGGGGAGACCCAGTACTTC; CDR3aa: CASSVTSGHPGETQYF
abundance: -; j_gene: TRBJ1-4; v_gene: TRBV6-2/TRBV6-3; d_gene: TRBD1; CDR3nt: TGTGCCAGCAGCTCAGGGACCTGGACAGGGTTTAATGAAAAACTGTTTTTT; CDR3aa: CASSSGTWTGFNEKLFF
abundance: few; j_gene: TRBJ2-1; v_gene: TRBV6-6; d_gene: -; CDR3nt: TGTGCCAGCGGAGGGGAGAAGTTCTTC; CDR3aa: CASGGEKFF
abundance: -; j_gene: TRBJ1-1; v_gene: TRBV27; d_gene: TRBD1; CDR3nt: TGTGCCAGCAGAGCTCACAGGGGCACTGAAGCTTTCTTT; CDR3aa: CASRAHRGTEAFF
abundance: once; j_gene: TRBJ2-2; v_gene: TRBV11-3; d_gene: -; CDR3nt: TGTGCCAGTGGGAAGGGAGGTGCCTTGGCCGGGGAGCTGTTTTTT; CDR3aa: CASGKGGALAGELFF
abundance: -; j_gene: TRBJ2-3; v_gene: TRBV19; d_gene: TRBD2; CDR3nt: TGTGCCACCGCTAGGACTAGCGGGGGGTACACAGATACGCAGTATTTT; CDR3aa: CATARTSGGYTDTQYF
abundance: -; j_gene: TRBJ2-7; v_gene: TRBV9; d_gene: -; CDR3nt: TGTGCCAGCAGCGTAAATTGGGCTACTTACGAGCAGTACTTC; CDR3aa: CASSVNWATYEQYF
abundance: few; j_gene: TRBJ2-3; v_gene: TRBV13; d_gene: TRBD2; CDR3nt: TGTGCCAGCAGCTCTCCCAGCGGGAGGGCCCGCACAGATACGCAGTATTTT; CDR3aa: CASSSPSGRARTDTQYF
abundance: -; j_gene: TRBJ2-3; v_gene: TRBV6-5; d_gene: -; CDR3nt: TGTGCCAGCAGACGGGGGGCCGAGGATACGCAGTATTTT; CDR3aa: CASRRGAEDTQYF